The next 12 T cell receptor beta chains were all read from a single sample in a study of memory CD4+ T cells and cytomegalovirus serostatus. The sort gate was single viable CD3+CD4+CD8-CD45RO+ cells for memory CD4+ T cells. Only in-frame clones appear in the TCRdb table, and some are missing; sequencing was by immunoSEQ multiplex PCR. The data hold about 50,000 clones, with roughly four fifths observed a single time. Source material: memory CD4+ T cells from blood. Receptor source: an adult in good health and CMV-seronegative.

This clone was observed a handful of times. The gene calls are TRBV23-1 and TRBJ1-2; no clear D gene. TRBV23-1 qualifies as an ORF whose function is uncertain. Trimming took off 4 bases at V and 7 bases at J, with 16 bases between the two ends. CDR3 size: 14 residues. In nucleotides, the CDR3 is TGCGCCAGCAGTCCCGGGATCCCGGCTCTTGGCTACACCTTC. Amino acids: CASSPGIPALGYTF.

This clone was picked up one time. The chain has TRBV10-3 and TRBJ1-2, with 7 bases fitting TRBD1. The V gene's germline CDR1 is ENHRY and CDR2 SYGVKD. V gave up 6 bases and J gave up 7 bases; unmatched junction bases: 14. The CDR3 is 15 amino acids. The CDR3 DNA reads as TGTGCCATCAGAACCGGGGAGGGGGCGCTTGTTGGCTACACCTTC. Its protein product is CAIRTGEGALVGYTF.

The genes are TRBV18 and TRBJ1-2, with TRBD1 identical over 7 bases. The CDR3 length is 13 residues. Unmatched junction bases numbered 3, after V lost 5 bases and J lost 3 bases. Germline V CDR1 and CDR2: KGHSH, LQKENI. The CDR3 bases are TGTGCCAGCTCAGCCGACAGGGACTATGGCTACACCTTC. This gives the protein CASSADRDYGYTF.

This chain connects TRBV5-1 to TRBJ2-3, with TRBD2 identical over 8 bases. With V trimmed by 0 bases and J by 9 bases, 9 bases remained unmatched. Per the germline V gene, CDR1 is SGHRS and CDR2 is YFSETQ. The CDR3 is made up of 15 amino acids. CDR3 protein: CASSLDHGTRGTQYF. The CDR3 DNA sequence: TGCGCCAGCAGCTTGGATCACGGGACTAGAGGCACGCAGTATTTT.

V is TRBV7-2 and J is TRBJ2-7; 9 nucleotides match TRBD1. Germline CDR1 reads SGHTA; CDR2 reads FQGNSA. The J segment lost 1 base and the V segment lost 6 bases, leaving 10 bases of the junction unmatched. The CDR3 spans 16 residues. The CDR3, as DNA: TGTGCCAGCAGACCAACGTCCGGGACAGGGTCCTACGAGCAGTACTTC. It translates to CASRPTSGTGSYEQYF.

The V and J genes are TRBV5-1 and TRBJ1-1, with D possibly matching TRBD1 (5 bases). CDR1 SGHRS and CDR2 YFSETQ come from the germline V gene. V was cut by 0 bases and J by 5 bases, with 14 bases left in between. The CDR3 extends over 15 amino acids. In DNA, the CDR3 is TGCGCCAGCAGCTTGGGAGGGGAGTGGGGGACTGAAGCTTTCTTT. This sequence encodes CASSLGGEWGTEAFF. The variable domain in full, completed from reference TRBV5-1 and TRBJ1-1, reads KAGVTQTPRYLIKTRGQQVTLSCSPISGHRSVSWYQQTPGQGLQFLFEYFSETQRNKGNFPGRFSGRQFSNSRSEMNVSTLELGDSALYLCASSLGGEWGTEAFFGQGTRLTVV.

The chain has TRBV18 and TRBJ1-1, with D unresolved. CDR1 KGHSH and CDR2 LQKENI come from the germline V gene. There are 13 residues in the CDR3. Trimming cost V 0 bases and J 0 bases, with 2 bases left between them. The CDR3, as DNA: TGTGCCAGCTCACCACCGCTGAACACTGAAGCTTTCTTT. Its protein product is CASSPPLNTEAFF. Using reference TRBV18 and TRBJ1-1 for the parts outside the CDR3, the full variable domain is NAGVMQNPRHLVRRRGQEARLRCSPMKGHSHVYWYRQLPEEGLKFMVYLQKENIIDESGMPKERFSAEFPKEGPSILRIQQVVRGDSAAYFCASSPPLNTEAFFGQGTRLTVV.

The chain links TRBV5-8 to TRBJ1-5; 8 bases agree with TRBD1. The CDR3 length is 19 residues. After removal of 0 bases from V and 4 bases from J, the junction contained 15 bases not matched to a gene. CDR1 and CDR2 from the germline V gene are SGHTS and YDEGEE. CDR3 protein: CASSLAETGAFMENQPQHF. CDR3 bases: TGTGCCAGCAGCTTGGCCGAGACAGGGGCTTTCATGGAGAATCAGCCCCAGCATTTT.

This chain uses TRBV11-2 with TRBJ1-1; a weak D match, TRBD1 (6 bases). Germline CDR1 is SGHAT and CDR2 is FQNNGV. Trimming stripped 5 bases from V and 8 bases from J, with 18 bases between. The CDR3 is made up of 14 amino acids. DNA of the CDR3: TGTGCCAGCAGCCACCATCCAGGGGCCGCGGAAGCTTTCTTT. This gives the protein CASSHHPGAAEAFF. Filled out from reference TRBV11-2 and TRBJ1-1, the complete variable domain reads EAGVAQSPRYKIIEKRQSVAFWCNPISGHATLYWYQQILGQGPKLLIQFQNNGVVDDSQLPKDRFSAERLKGVDSTLKIQPAKLEDSAVYLCASSHHPGAAEAFFGQGTRLTVV.

The chain carries TRBV7-2 and TRBJ1-2, with D perhaps matching TRBD1 (5 bases). Germline lookup yields CDR1 SGHTA and CDR2 FQGNSA. CDR3 length: 15 residues. V shed 5 bases and J shed 4 bases, with 17 bases lying between them. The CDR3 DNA is TGTGCCAGCAGCGCCCGCCCACAGGTCGCCTATGGCTACACCTTC. It translates to CASSARPQVAYGYTF.

The gene calls are TRBV9 and TRBJ1-4; D unclear. Germline V lookup: CDR1 SGDLS, CDR2 YYNGEE. The CDR3 covers 14 residues. V was clipped by 3 bases and J by 0 bases, with 6 bases between them. CDR3 protein: CASSDGATNEKLFF. As DNA, the CDR3 is TGTGCCAGCAGCGACGGTGCAACTAATGAAAAACTGTTTTTT.

The CDR3 DNA reads TGTGCCACCAGCAGAGATGGGGACGGAGGGCTCCACTTT. Protein product: CATSRDGDGGLHF. The chain carries TRBV15 and TRBJ1-6; possibly TRBD1 for D (5 bases). Germline V gives CDR1 LNHNV, CDR2 YYDKDF (reference sequence). Trimming removed 0 bases from V and 16 bases from J, with 13 bases in between. The CDR3 loop spans 13 amino acids.